Below, 27 T cell receptor beta chains from the same sample are listed, as sequenced in a study of blood T cell repertoires in COVID-19. The table came from immunoSEQ multiplex PCR; TCRdb's copy has only in-frame clones and leaves some out. The repertoire holds 150,000 or so clones, with about 85% as singletons. Sample: peripheral blood. The receptors stem from a man in his 60s with acute or convalescent COVID-19.

The V and J genes are TRBV5-4 and TRBJ1-2; a possible D gene is TRBD1 (6 bases). Germline V gene sequence: CDR1 SGHNT, CDR2 YYREEE (reference sequence). This CDR3 spans 12 amino acids. V lost 7 bases and J 8 bases, leaving 15 bases between the germline ends. CDR3 nucleotide sequence: TGTGCCAGCGGGCCGAACAGGGCGGGCTACACCTTC. Protein product: CASGPNRAGYTF.

V gene TRBV7-2 combines with J gene TRBJ1-5; D ambiguous. Trimming shortened V by 1 base and J by 3 bases, and 10 bases separated the two germline ends. CDR1 and CDR2 (germline): SGHTA, FQGNSA. The CDR3 contains 15 residues. The CDR3 sequence is CASSLGGSSNQPQHF. The CDR3 DNA is TGTGCCAGCAGCTTAGGAGGCAGTTCCAATCAGCCCCAGCATTTT.

This clone has more than one count but fewer than ten. The J gene is TRBJ1-1, the V gene TRBV7-8; 9 bases are shared with TRBD1. In germline, CDR1 is SGHVS, CDR2 FQNEAQ. Trimming cost V 5 bases and J 3 bases; bases outside gene matches: 10. The CDR3 covers 16 residues. CDR3: CASSARPGQGHTEAFF. CDR3 bases: TGTGCCAGCAGCGCACGGCCGGGACAGGGACACACTGAAGCTTTCTTT.

The V call is TRBV10-2, the J call TRBJ1-3; D call uncertain. Germline CDR1 reads WSHSY; CDR2 reads SAAADI. V gave up 3 bases and J gave up 9 bases, with 9 bases separating them. This CDR3 is built from 12 residues. CDR3 DNA sequence: TGCGCCAGCAGTGACAGGAAAGCCACCATATATTTT. It encodes CASSDRKATIYF.

V gene TRBV5-4 combines with J gene TRBJ2-5, with a tentative D call TRBD1 (6 bases). Trimming shortened V by 5 bases and J by 5 bases, and 16 bases separated the two germline ends. The CDR3 sequence is 14 residues long. CDR1 and CDR2 from the germline V gene are SGHNT and YYREEE (reference sequence). This chain's CDR3 is CASRLGGTGETQYF. The DNA for the CDR3 is TGTGCCAGCAGACTTGGGGGCACCGGCGAGACCCAGTACTTC.

The chain joins TRBV30 to TRBJ1-3; 8 bases map to TRBD1. The CDR3 is made up of 16 amino acids. CDR1 GTSNPN and CDR2 SVGIG come from the germline V gene (reference sequence). V gave up 0 bases and J gave up 0 bases; unmatched junction bases: 4. CDR3 DNA sequence: TGTGCCTGGAGTGTGGGGACAGGCAACTCTGGAAACACCATATATTTT. This sequence encodes CAWSVGTGNSGNTIYF.

With respect to this clone: One junction end does not reproduce the germline sequence, and a read error may be involved. The chain carries TRBV29-1 and TRBJ1-2; the match to TRBD1 covers 8 bases. CDR3 length equals 14 residues. Germline CDR1 SQVTM, CDR2 ANQGSEA. In nucleotides, the CDR3 is TGCAGCCTTGACGTGGCAGGGGGCGCGGAAGGCTACACCTTC. It encodes CSLDVAGGAEGYTF.

The V call is TRBV24-1, the J call TRBJ2-7; TRBD1 matches at 9 bases. Looked up from germline, CDR1 is KGHDR and CDR2 is SFDVKD. With 0 bases clipped from V and 5 bases from J, the junction kept 4 bases outside the gene matches. This CDR3 has 15 residues. The CDR3, as DNA: TGTGCCACCAGTGATTTGACAGGGGGCCTCGACGAGCAGTACTTC. Protein sequence: CATSDLTGGLDEQYF.

The V call is TRBV7-2, the J call TRBJ1-2; D remains ambiguous. V was shortened by 0 bases and J by 4 bases, with 12 bases between the two germline ends. This CDR3 is 15 amino acids long. The germline gives CDR1 SGHTA, CDR2 FQGNSA. The CDR3 DNA is TGTGCCAGCAGCTTAGCTCCCGCGGGCCTCTATGGCTACACCTTC. This gives the protein CASSLAPAGLYGYTF.

The chain links TRBV5-6 to TRBJ2-7; TRBD2 matches at 10 bases. This CDR3 is 15 amino acids long. Per germline, CDR1 SGHDT and CDR2 YYEEEE. The trim removed 0 bases at V and 3 bases at J, leaving 3 bases unmatched. The CDR3 region is CASSLALAGVYEQYF. The CDR3 nucleotides read TGTGCCAGCAGCTTGGCGCTAGCGGGAGTCTACGAGCAGTACTTC.

V is TRBV18 and J is TRBJ2-2, with 14 bases lining up with TRBD2. Germline-derived CDR1 and CDR2 are KGHSH and LQKENI. Losses at the gene ends were 4 bases for V and 0 bases for J; bases not matched to a gene: 10. The CDR3 extends over 20 amino acids. The CDR3 DNA reads TGTGCCAGCTCACTATCGGGGACTAGCGGGAGTAAGGCGAACACCGGGGAGCTGTTTTTT. Amino acids: CASSLSGTSGSKANTGELFF. The complete variable domain, with remaining parts taken from reference TRBV18 and TRBJ2-2, reads NAGVMQNPRHLVRRRGQEARLRCSPMKGHSHVYWYRQLPEEGLKFMVYLQKENIIDESGMPKERFSAEFPKEGPSILRIQQVVRGDSAAYFCASSLSGTSGSKANTGELFFGEGSRLTVL.

The chain's CDR3 is CASSVTQASPQHF. CDR3 DNA: TGTGCCAGTAGTGTTACCCAGGCTTCGCCCCAGCATTTT. The V gene is TRBV19, the J gene TRBJ1-5; D unresolved. The germline V gene encodes CDR1 LNHDA and CDR2 SQIVND (reference sequence). V gave up 5 bases and J gave up 9 bases, with 14 bases separating them. This CDR3 is 13 amino acids long. Looking up the rest from reference TRBV19 and TRBJ1-5 gives the full variable domain: DGGITQSPKYLFRKEGQNVTLSCEQNLNHDAMYWYRQDPGQGLRLIYYSQIVNDFQKGDIAEGYSVSREKKESFPLTVTSAQKNPTAFYLCASSVTQASPQHFGDGTRLSIL.

This clone occurred once. The CDR3 protein is CATSDSTGFNTEAFF. The CDR3 nucleotides read TGTGCCACCAGTGATTCGACAGGGTTTAACACTGAAGCTTTCTTT. V and J are TRBV24-1 and TRBJ1-1, with 7 bases matching TRBD1. The V segment lost 2 bases and the J segment 2 bases; nucleotides outside the gene matches: 4. The CDR3 extends over 15 amino acids. Germline V gives CDR1 KGHDR, CDR2 SFDVKD.

Only a few counts were recorded for this clone. The J gene is TRBJ2-1, the V gene TRBV7-3, with D possibly being TRBD2 (7 bases). Germline assignment: CDR1 SGHTA and CDR2 FQGTGA. V was cut by 7 bases and J by 0 bases, with 13 bases left in between. The CDR3 is 15 amino acids. The CDR3 loop reads CASKRGGSSYNEQFF. The CDR3 DNA reads TGTGCCAGCAAAAGGGGGGGTAGCTCCTACAATGAGCAGTTCTTC.

The genes are TRBV7-9 and TRBJ2-2; no definite D call. CDR3 length: 14 residues. Germline CDR1 reads SEHNR; CDR2 reads FQNEAQ (reference sequence). V shed 3 bases and J shed 0 bases, with 5 bases lying between them. The CDR3 loop reads CASSFLPNTGELFF. The CDR3 region has the DNA TGTGCCAGCAGCTTCCTACCGAACACCGGGGAGCTGTTTTTT.

The genes are TRBV6-6 and TRBJ2-7; D is perhaps TRBD2 (6 bases). V lost 4 bases, J lost 0 bases, and 7 bases lay in between. The CDR3 runs to 13 residues. Per germline, CDR1 MNHNY and CDR2 SVGAGI (reference sequence). The CDR3 protein is CASSSGGSYEQYV. CDR3 in DNA: TGTGCCAGCAGTTCCGGGGGCTCCTACGAGCAGTACGTC.

The V call is TRBV7-6, the J call TRBJ2-2, with no clear D. CDR1 and CDR2 from the germline V gene are SGHVS and FNYEAQ. V lost 6 bases and J 7 bases, leaving 9 bases between the germline ends. CDR3 length: 12 residues. The CDR3 sequence: CASSPWLGELFF. CDR3 DNA sequence: TGTGCCAGCAGTCCCTGGCTCGGGGAGCTGTTTTTT.

The chain couples TRBV18 to TRBJ1-3, with D maybe TRBD1 (5 bases). V was shortened by 3 bases and J by 0 bases, with 15 bases between the two germline ends. Germline CDR1 and CDR2: KGHSH and LQKENI. CDR3 size: 17 residues. The CDR3 loop reads CASSPNRQTSSGNTIYF. The CDR3 DNA sequence: TGTGCCAGCTCACCCAACCGACAGACATCCTCTGGAAACACCATATATTTT.

This clone came up a few times. V usage is TRBV6-1 and J usage is TRBJ1-2; 8 bases are shared with TRBD1. Germline V gene data show CDR1 as MNHNS and CDR2 as SASEGT. The trim removed 1 base at V and 8 bases at J, leaving 6 bases unmatched. The CDR3 runs to 14 residues. CDR3 sequence (DNA): TGTGCCAGCAGTGAAGGAGGCAGGGGGCAAGGCTACACCTTC. As protein: CASSEGGRGQGYTF.

The chain is built from TRBV9 and TRBJ2-1; D perhaps matches TRBD1 (5 bases). CDR3 length equals 15 residues. Germline values: CDR1 SGDLS, CDR2 YYNGEE. Trimming removed 0 bases from V and 2 bases from J, with 9 bases in between. The chain's CDR3 is CASSVAPGTYNEQFF. The CDR3 DNA reads TGTGCCAGCAGCGTAGCCCCAGGGACCTACAATGAGCAGTTCTTC.

The CDR3: CASSRRQGRAEFNSYNEQFF. In DNA form, the CDR3 reads TGTGCCAGCTCACGCCGACAGGGAAGAGCTGAATTTAACTCCTACAATGAGCAGTTCTTC. The V call is TRBV18, the J call TRBJ2-1, with TRBD1 matching over 7 bases. The CDR3 spans 20 residues. V lost 4 bases and J lost 0; bases outside the gene matches: 18. CDR1 is KGHSH, CDR2 LQKENI, per germline.

V is TRBV9 and J is TRBJ2-3, with D unclear. V lost 4 bases to trimming and J lost 6 bases, with 6 bases between them. Germline loops: CDR1 SGDLS, CDR2 YYNGEE. The length of the CDR3 is 11 residues. This chain's CDR3 is CASSLGDTQYF. CDR3 nucleotides: TGTGCCAGCAGCCTCGGGGATACGCAGTATTTT.

The chain is built from TRBV18 and TRBJ1-2; D uncertain. V was trimmed by 5 bases and J by 6 bases, leaving 7 bases between them. The CDR3 runs 11 residues. Germline assignment: CDR1 KGHSH and CDR2 LQKENI. The CDR3 loop is CASSSRDGYTF. In DNA, the CDR3 is TGTGCCAGCTCATCCCGGGATGGCTACACCTTC.

The chain recombines TRBV4-1 with TRBJ2-1; 8 positions match TRBD2. The CDR3 sequence is 17 residues long. Germline V gene lookup returns CDR1 MGHRA and CDR2 YSYEKL. The ends lost 0 bases at V and 4 bases at J; junction bases unmatched: 8. CDR3 loop: CASSQDESGGPYNEQFF. Written as DNA, the CDR3 is TGCGCCAGCAGCCAAGATGAGAGCGGGGGCCCGTACAATGAGCAGTTCTTC.

The V gene is TRBV20-1, the J gene TRBJ1-2; D gene uncertain. The CDR3 loop spans 11 amino acids. The V gene lost 6 bases and the J gene lost 5 bases, with 10 bases spanning the gap. CDR1 is DFQATT, CDR2 SNEGSKA, per germline (reference sequence). As DNA, the CDR3 is TGCAGTGCCTTCCCGGAGTATGGCTACACCTTC. Residues: CSAFPEYGYTF.

The chain recombines TRBV5-1 with TRBJ2-7; 7 nucleotides line up with TRBD1. With 0 bases clipped from V and 4 bases from J, the junction kept 10 bases outside the gene matches. The CDR3 spans 16 residues. The germline gives CDR1 SGHRS, CDR2 YFSETQ. The CDR3 sequence: CASSLVQSAGGYEQYF. CDR3 bases: TGCGCCAGCAGCTTGGTACAGTCGGCAGGGGGATACGAGCAGTACTTC.

CDR3 residues: CASSPGGIRRTGELFF. CDR3 coding DNA: TGTGCCAGCAGCCCAGGAGGGATTAGGCGGACCGGGGAGCTGTTTTTT. The rearrangement uses TRBV11-3 and TRBJ2-2, with D perhaps matching TRBD2 (6 bases). This CDR3 is 16 amino acids long. V was shortened by 5 bases and J by 5 bases, with 18 bases between the two germline ends. Germline CDR1 and CDR2: SGHNT and YENEEA.